The rows below give T cell receptor beta chains drawn from one sample of a study of blood T cell repertoires in COVID-19. The protocol was immunoSEQ multiplex PCR, while the TCRdb copy is restricted to in-frame clones and leaves out a portion. The table records 150,000 to 200,000 clones, approximately 84% of them present only once. The sequencing sample was made of peripheral blood. The receptors come from a woman aged 80 or over with acute or convalescent COVID-19. CDR3s include the opening cysteine and the closing phenylalanine or tryptophan. D genes are given only for firm matches. Clone size is not always given. Where it is, it says once, few, many or a class for expanded clones.

CDR3 protein | CDR3 DNA | J gene | V gene | clone size | D gene
CATSVRQGPYEQYF | TGTGCCACCAGCGTACGACAGGGACCCTACGAGCAGTACTTC | TRBJ2-7 | TRBV15 | - | TRBD1
CSGLKDRGGREQYF | TGCAGCGGGTTAAAAGACAGGGGCGGGCGCGAGCAGTACTTC | TRBJ2-7 | TRBV29-1 | - | TRBD1
CASSHRGTEAFF | TGTGCCAGCAGCCATAGGGGGACTGAAGCTTTCTTT | TRBJ1-1 | TRBV3-1/TRBV3-2 | - | -
CASSEAPANTQYF | TGTGCCAGCAGTGAAGCCCCCGCGAATACGCAGTATTTT | TRBJ2-3 | TRBV2 | once | -
CASSIVATYEQYF | TGTGCCAGTAGTATAGTGGCCACCTACGAGCAGTACTTC | TRBJ2-7 | TRBV19 | - | -
CASSFRLYGNTIYF | TGTGCCAGCAGCTTTCGTCTATATGGAAACACCATATATTTT | TRBJ1-3 | TRBV5-5 | - | -
CSAPQAYGYTF | TGCAGTGCCCCCCAGGCCTATGGCTACACCTTC | TRBJ1-2 | TRBV20-1 | - | -
CASSILGQGDNEQFF | TGTGCCAGTAGTATACTGGGACAGGGTGACAATGAGCAGTTCTTC | TRBJ2-1 | TRBV19 | few | TRBD1
CASNTGGGEKLFF | TGTGCCAGCAACACGGGAGGAGGTGAAAAACTGTTTTTT | TRBJ1-4 | TRBV7-2 | - | -
CASSVGDISGNTIYF | TGTGCCAGCAGCGTAGGTGACATCTCTGGAAACACCATATATTTT | TRBJ1-3 | TRBV9 | - | -
CAWRQSGEGEKLFF | TGTGCCTGGAGACAATCAGGGGAAGGCGAAAAACTGTTTTTT | TRBJ1-4 | TRBV30 | - | -
CASSPSTTTGNTEAFF | TGCGCCAGCAGCCCCTCAACTACGACAGGGAACACTGAAGCTTTCTTT | TRBJ1-1 | TRBV4-1 | - | -
CASSIVGGAILNEQFF | TGTGCCAGTAGTATAGTTGGGGGCGCTATCCTGAATGAGCAGTTCTTC | TRBJ2-1 | TRBV19 | few | -
CATGLGGTDTQYF | TGTGCTACGGGATTGGGCGGCACAGATACGCAGTATTTT | TRBJ2-3 | TRBV12-3/TRBV12-4 | - | -
CSGAVASSYNEQFF | TGCAGCGGCGCCGTCGCGAGCTCCTACAATGAGCAGTTCTTC | TRBJ2-1 | TRBV29-1 | - | -
CAAGLGTDTQYF | TGTGCCGCGGGACTAGGCACAGATACGCAGTATTTT | TRBJ2-3 | TRBV10-3 | - | TRBD2
CASSPGGARSTEAFF | TGTGCCAGCAGCCCCGGGGGGGCGCGATCCACTGAAGCTTTCTTT | TRBJ1-1 | TRBV7-2 | - | -
CSVSGGPLGASGMDEQFF | TGCAGCGTATCCGGGGGACCCCTAGGGGCTAGCGGGATGGATGAGCAGTTCTTC | TRBJ2-1 | TRBV29-1 | - | TRBD2
CASSFAPDRPNTEAFF | TGTGCCAGCAGCTTTGCTCCGGACAGGCCGAACACTGAAGCTTTCTTT | TRBJ1-1 | TRBV5-6 | - | TRBD1
CASSQTSGYTGELFF | TGTGCCAGCAGCCAAACTAGCGGATACACCGGGGAGCTGTTTTTT | TRBJ2-2 | TRBV3-1/TRBV3-2 | - | TRBD2
CATSRDKGAVGSEYF | TGTGCCACCAGCAGAGATAAAGGGGCAGTCGGAAGTGAGTACTTC | TRBJ2-7 | TRBV15 | - | -
CASSLGANEQFF | TGTGCCAGCAGCTTAGGAGCGAATGAGCAGTTCTTC | TRBJ2-1 | TRBV7-2 | few | -
CASSLVAGGPGEQYF | TGTGCCAGCAGCTTAGTAGCGGGAGGGCCGGGGGAGCAGTACTTC | TRBJ2-7 | TRBV7-2 | - | TRBD2
CASSKSGRPTNEKLFF | TGTGCCAGTAGTAAGTCAGGGAGGCCAACTAATGAAAAACTGTTTTTT | TRBJ1-4 | TRBV19 | - | -
CASSRRLVDGEQYF | TGTGCCAGCAGCCGGCGACTAGTTGACGGCGAGCAGTACTTC | TRBJ2-7 | TRBV7-2 | - | -
CASSPPTGINEKLFF | TGTGCCAGCTCACCCCCGACAGGGATTAATGAAAAACTGTTTTTT | TRBJ1-4 | TRBV18 | - | TRBD1
CASSAPGQGALEQFF | TGTGCCAGCAGCGCTCCGGGACAGGGGGCGCTTGAGCAGTTCTTC | TRBJ2-1 | TRBV11-2 | - | TRBD1
CASRPGTSGRAGETQYF | TGTGCCAGCAGGCCCGGGACTAGCGGGAGGGCCGGTGAGACCCAGTACTTC | TRBJ2-5 | TRBV2 | - | TRBD2
CASSYGRDEQYF | TGCGCCAGCAGCTACGGGCGGGACGAGCAGTACTTC | TRBJ2-7 | TRBV4-1 | once | -
CVRSLDQLGGRVARF | TGTGTCAGAAGCTTAGATCAGTTAGGGGGTAGGGTAGCTCGGTTC | TRBJ2-7 | TRBV7-5 | - | -
CASSMERESNEQFF | TGTGCCAGCAGTATGGAGCGGGAGAGCAATGAGCAGTTCTTC | TRBJ2-1 | TRBV11-2 | - | TRBD2
CASSPPGLAASNTGELFF | TGTGCCAGCTCACCACCGGGACTAGCGGCCTCGAACACCGGGGAGCTGTTTTTT | TRBJ2-2 | TRBV18 | - | TRBD2
CATSRGGSGNTIYF | TGTGCCACCAGCAGAGGCGGGTCTGGAAACACCATATATTTT | TRBJ1-3 | TRBV15 | - | -
CASSSGLKNTEAFF | TGTGCCAGCAGCTCAGGGTTGAAGAACACTGAAGCTTTCTTT | TRBJ1-1 | TRBV7-9 | - | -
CASSPGTPGIYEQYF | TGTGCCAGCAGCCCCGGGACTCCCGGAATTTACGAGCAGTACTTC | TRBJ2-7 | TRBV28 | - | -
CASSPGGGPRNEQFF | TGTGCCAGCTCACCAGGGGGGGGTCCTAGGAATGAGCAGTTCTTC | TRBJ2-1 | TRBV18 | - | TRBD2
CASSPRAGATDTQYF | TGTGCCAGCAGCCCGCGAGCGGGAGCAACAGATACGCAGTATTTT | TRBJ2-3 | TRBV11-2 | - | TRBD2